This T cell receptor beta chain was profiled in a study of technical replicates of blood from several donors. The repertoire was sequenced with immunoSEQ multiplex PCR; TCRdb's copy has only in-frame clones and lacks some. This sample yields about 82,000 clones, of which approximately 94% are seen a single time; approximately 0.41% belongs to the top ten. The CDR3 has 15 residues. The V gene's germline CDR1 is SGHTS and CDR2 YDEGEE. J lost 7 bases, V lost 0 bases, and 3 bases had no gene match. The chain has TRBV5-8 and TRBJ1-4; 10 nucleotides match TRBD1. Sample: T cells isolated from PBMCs. The source is a human donor in good health. CDR3 nucleotide sequence: TGTGCCAGCAGCTTGGACGGGACAGGGGCTGAAAAACTGTTTTTT. Residues: CASSLDGTGAEKLFF.